Shown below are 16 T cell receptor beta chains from a single sample sequenced in a study of PD-L1 blockade in urothelial cancer. Measured with immunoSEQ multiplex PCR; TCRdb has only the in-frame clones, and not every one. The sample includes approximately 25,000 clones, approximately 86% of them seen just once. Time point defined: peripheral blood 6 weeks after treatment start. The sequences come from PBMCs, collected around atezolizumab (anti-PD-L1) treatment. These receptors were obtained from a man aged 70-80 years with urothelial cancer.

CDR3 sequence (DNA): TGTGCCAGCAGTCCTAGCGGGAGAAACGAGCAGTACTTC. It specifies CASSPSGRNEQYF. The chain carries TRBV7-2 and TRBJ2-7, with TRBD2 matching over 10 bases. This CDR3 has 13 amino acids. Germline V gives CDR1 SGHTA, CDR2 FQGNSA. V was pared by 6 bases and J by 5 bases, with 4 bases of the junction left unmatched.

This clone was found once. The chain recombines TRBV10-1 with TRBJ1-1; the match to TRBD1 covers 8 bases. J was trimmed by 5 bases and V by 2 bases; bases with no gene match: 4. Germline V gene sequence: CDR1 WNHNN, CDR2 SYGVQD (reference sequence). CDR3 length: 14 amino acids. CDR3 in amino acids: CASSERTGRTEAFF. CDR3 DNA sequence: TGCGCCAGCAGTGAGAGGACAGGGAGAACTGAAGCTTTCTTT.

The chain joins TRBV7-9 to TRBJ1-1; 11 bases fit TRBD1. Germline CDR1 SEHNR, CDR2 FQNEAQ (reference sequence). The CDR3 totals 16 residues. The V gene end was trimmed by 4 bases and the J gene end by 1 base; junction bases not matched to a gene: 5. The CDR3 DNA is TGTGCCAGCAGCTCCGGGACAGGGGGTCCGAACACTGAAGCTTTCTTT. Protein sequence: CASSSGTGGPNTEAFF.

The chain is built from TRBV11-3 and TRBJ2-7; TRBD1 matches at 7 bases. Losses at the gene ends were 5 bases for V and 0 bases for J; bases not matched to a gene: 7. Germline V lookup: CDR1 SGHNT, CDR2 YENEEA. The CDR3 length is 15 residues. CDR3 region: CASSTSRQGSYEQYF. The CDR3 DNA reads TGTGCCAGCAGCACAAGTCGACAGGGCTCCTACGAGCAGTACTTC.

This sequence joins TRBV2 and TRBJ2-1; 13 bases line up with TRBD2. J was trimmed by 8 bases and V by 8 bases; bases with no gene match: 6. This CDR3 region has 14 residues. Germline CDR1 and CDR2: SNHLY and FYNNEI. The CDR3 DNA follows: TGTGCCAGCCGGAGGACTAGCGGGAGCGATGAGCAGTTCTTC. This sequence encodes CASRRTSGSDEQFF.

The V gene is TRBV11-3, the J gene TRBJ2-7; D is perhaps TRBD1 (5 bases). Germline lookup yields CDR1 SGHNT and CDR2 YENEEA. Trimming stripped 8 bases from V and 2 bases from J, with 16 bases between. CDR3 size: 14 residues. Written as DNA, the CDR3 is TGTGCCAGCGGTTCCCCTCCAGGGACCTACGAGCAGTACTTC. Amino acid sequence: CASGSPPGTYEQYF. Supplemented by reference TRBV11-3 and TRBJ2-7, the full variable domain reads EAGVVQSPRYKIIEKKQPVAFWCNPISGHNTLYWYLQNLGQGPELLIRYENEEAVDDSQLPKDRFSAERLKGVDSTLKIQPAELGDSAVYLCASGSPPGTYEQYFGPGTRLTVT.

The chain combines TRBV19 with TRBJ2-2; D possibly corresponds to TRBD2 (6 bases). The V gene lost 1 base and the J gene lost 4 bases, with 10 bases spanning the gap. CDR3 length: 15 residues. CDR1 LNHDA and CDR2 SQIVND come from the germline V gene (reference sequence). The CDR3 DNA follows: TGTGCCAGTAGTATAGGACTAGACGGCACCGGGGAGCTGTTTTTT. Its translation is CASSIGLDGTGELFF.

This rearrangement joins TRBV7-2 to TRBJ1-2; 7 bases fit TRBD1. Per the germline V gene, CDR1 is SGHTA and CDR2 is FQGNSA. V gave up 4 bases and J gave up 4 bases; unmatched junction bases: 3. This CDR3 spans 13 amino acids. CDR3: CASSSQGSYGYTF. As DNA, the CDR3 is TGTGCCAGCAGCTCACAGGGGTCCTATGGCTACACCTTC.

The chain links TRBV15 to TRBJ2-4; no firm D call. Germline V gene sequence: CDR1 LNHNV, CDR2 YYDKDF (reference sequence). Trimming shortened V by 6 bases and J by 7 bases, and 16 bases separated the two germline ends. The CDR3 totals 14 residues. CDR3 nucleotides: TGTGCCACCAGGGTACTTAGCACCACCAACATTCAGTACTTC. It encodes CATRVLSTTNIQYF.

V and J are TRBV11-2 and TRBJ2-7; TRBD1 agrees at 7 bases. J lost 4 bases, V lost 5 bases, and 8 bases had no gene match. CDR1 and CDR2 from the germline V gene are SGHAT and FQNNGV. This CDR3 region has 14 residues. Here the CDR3 reads CASSNSGQPYEQYF. In DNA, the CDR3 is TGTGCCAGCAGCAACTCGGGACAGCCTTACGAGCAGTACTTC.

As concerns this clone: Distinct nucleotide sequences in the sample also encode this CDR3. The chain joins TRBV5-1 to TRBJ1-1; D is perhaps TRBD1 (5 bases). Trimming cost V 5 bases and J 1 base, with 9 bases left between them. The CDR3 sequence is 13 residues long. Germline V gives CDR1 SGHRS, CDR2 YFSETQ. The CDR3 bases are TGCGCCAGCAGTCTGACAGCGAACACTGAAGCTTTCTTT. This encodes CASSLTANTEAFF.

The chain has TRBV5-1 and TRBJ1-5, with D tentatively TRBD1 (5 bases). This CDR3 is 15 amino acids long. Germline values: CDR1 SGHRS, CDR2 YFSETQ. With 3 bases removed from V and 1 base from J, the gap between germline ends came to 11 bases. The CDR3 region has the DNA TGCGCCAGCAGCTCCAACGGGGGAAGCAATCAGCCCCAGCATTTT. Its protein is CASSSNGGSNQPQHF.

The chain joins TRBV29-1 to TRBJ1-5; the D gene is possibly TRBD1 (5 bases). Trimming took off 6 bases at V and 5 bases at J, with 14 bases between the two ends. CDR1 and CDR2 (germline): SQVTM, ANQGSEA. The CDR3 is 13 residues long. The CDR3 spells CSVGWGGDQPQHF. CDR3 nucleotide sequence: TGCAGCGTGGGCTGGGGGGGAGATCAGCCCCAGCATTTT.

The chain carries TRBV30 and TRBJ2-7, with 7 positions matching TRBD1. The CDR3 loop spans 14 amino acids. CDR1 and CDR2 from the germline V gene are GTSNPN and SVGIG (reference sequence). J was trimmed by 3 bases and V by 4 bases; bases with no gene match: 9. CDR3 in DNA: TGTGCCTGGAACCGGGACAGAGAAGTCTACGAGCAGTACTTC. Translation: CAWNRDREVYEQYF.

The V call is TRBV5-6, the J call TRBJ2-7; TRBD2 matches at 7 bases. This CDR3 is built from 13 residues. Germline CDR1 and CDR2: SGHDT and YYEEEE. Trimming took 4 bases from V and 5 from J; bases not matched to a gene: 6. The CDR3 here is CASSRQTSNEQYF. CDR3 nucleotide sequence: TGTGCCAGCAGCAGACAGACTAGCAACGAGCAGTACTTC.

V usage is TRBV2 and J usage is TRBJ2-7; 7 bases line up with TRBD1. Germline-derived CDR1 and CDR2 are SNHLY and FYNNEI. The CDR3 is 14 residues long. V was clipped by 4 bases and J by 6 bases; unmatched bases: 9. CDR3 protein: CASSAGRGTVEQYF. CDR3 in DNA: TGTGCCAGCAGTGCGGGCAGGGGGACGGTCGAGCAGTACTTC.